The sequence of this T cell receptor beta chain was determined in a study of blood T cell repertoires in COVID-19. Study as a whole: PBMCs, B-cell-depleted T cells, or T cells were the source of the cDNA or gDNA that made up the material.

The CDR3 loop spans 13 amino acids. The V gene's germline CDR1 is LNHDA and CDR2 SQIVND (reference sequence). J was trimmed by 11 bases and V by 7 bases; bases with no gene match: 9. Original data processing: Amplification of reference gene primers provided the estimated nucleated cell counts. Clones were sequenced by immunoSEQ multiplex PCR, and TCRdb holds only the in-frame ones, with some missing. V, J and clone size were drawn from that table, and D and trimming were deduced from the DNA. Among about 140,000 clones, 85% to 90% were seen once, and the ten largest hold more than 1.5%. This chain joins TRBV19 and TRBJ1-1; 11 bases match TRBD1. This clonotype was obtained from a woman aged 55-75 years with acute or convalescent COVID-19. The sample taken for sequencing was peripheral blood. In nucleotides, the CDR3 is TGTGCCAGTACCTGGGACAGGGGGAATCCGGCTTTCTTT. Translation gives CASTWDRGNPAFF.